This T cell receptor beta chain emerged from a study of control samples from healthy donors and cancer patients. The CDR3 extends over 16 amino acids. V lost 1 base to trimming and J lost 5 bases; unmatched junction nucleotides: 7. Germline values: CDR1 KGHSH, CDR2 LQKENI. The assay was immunoSEQ multiplex PCR, and TCRdb's table has in-frame clones only and misses some. The sample has 79,000 or so clones; roughly nine tenths are singletons. The rearrangement joins TRBV18 to TRBJ2-2; TRBD1 matches at 7 bases. The sample consisted of PBMCs. The source is a woman between 50 and 59 years old with colorectal cancer. The CDR3 nucleotides are TGTGCCAGCTCACCACAGGGGGCCCAGGCGACCGGGGAGCTGTTTTTT. Translation gives CASSPQGAQATGELFF.